A single sample is the source of the 17 T cell receptor beta chains below, sequenced in a study of CD8+CD57+ T cells in acquired aplastic anemia. Genomic DNA provided the template from which TCR beta VDJ and CDR3 profiles were obtained. MiXCR, applied by TCRdb to the reads, yields one record per CDR3 protein. The sample holds some 82,000 distinct CDR3 sequences; about half are singletons and the top ten take about 68%. The sequenced sample was sorted CD4+, CD8+, or CD8+CD57+ T cells (not recorded which) from PBMCs. The source of these receptors is a human donor in good health, serving as a control.

Of note for this clonotype: A much more abundant neighbour one base away suggests this may be a read error. The rearrangement joins TRBV15 to TRBJ2-5, with TRBD2 as a possible D gene (5 bases). Trimming cost V 2 bases and J 7 bases, with 17 bases left between them. Germline CDR1 LNHNV, CDR2 YYDKDF (reference sequence). The CDR3 runs 15 residues. The CDR3 DNA follows: TGTGCCACCAGCAGAACTAGGGCCAAAAGCGGGACCCAGTACTTC. Protein product: CATSRTRAKSGTQYF.

V gene TRBV10-3 combines with J gene TRBJ2-7; 8 positions match TRBD1. The CDR3 runs 12 residues. V lost 5 bases to trimming and J lost 4 bases; unmatched junction nucleotides: 1. CDR1 ENHRY and CDR2 SYGVKD come from the germline V gene. CDR3 sequence: CAISQGAYEQYF. The CDR3 nucleotides are TGTGCCATCAGTCAGGGGGCTTACGAGCAGTACTTC.

This clonotype was seen many times. The chain uses TRBV9 and TRBJ2-1; a weak D match, TRBD2 (6 bases). Trimming removed 0 bases from V and 8 bases from J, with 12 bases in between. This CDR3 is built from 14 residues. The V gene's germline CDR1 is SGDLS and CDR2 YYNGEE. The CDR3 loop reads CASSVAGVIYEQFF. CDR3 nucleotide sequence: TGTGCCAGCAGCGTAGCGGGAGTAATTTATGAGCAGTTCTTC. Supplemented by reference TRBV9 and TRBJ2-1, the full variable domain reads DSGVTQTPKHLITATGQRVTLRCSPRSGDLSVYWYQQSLDQGLQFLIQYYNGEERAKGNILERFSAQQFPDLHSELNLSSLELGDSALYFCASSVAGVIYEQFFGPGTRLTVL.

The V gene is TRBV6-1, the J gene TRBJ2-3; TRBD2 agrees at 10 bases. V was pared by 3 bases and J by 1 base, with 4 bases of the junction left unmatched. The CDR3 covers 16 residues. CDR1 is MNHNS and CDR2 is SASEGT in the germline V gene. CDR3 sequence (DNA): TGTGCCAGCAGTGATCTCGGGACTAGCGGCACAGATACGCAGTATTTT. This gives the protein CASSDLGTSGTDTQYF.

At least ten counts were recorded for this clonotype. The chain couples TRBV7-9 to TRBJ2-3; weak D call: TRBD2 (6 bases). The CDR3 covers 16 residues. The V end was cut by 6 bases, the J end by 2 bases, with 18 bases between. Germline-derived CDR1 and CDR2 are SEHNR and FQNEAQ (reference sequence). The CDR3 loop reads CASSPRSGGVTDTQYF. CDR3 nucleotides: TGTGCCAGCAGTCCACGGTCCGGCGGGGTCACAGATACGCAGTATTTT.

CDR3 bases: TGCAGCGTTGTTTCAGGGCGCTCCTACAATGAGCAGTTCTTC. Residues: CSVVSGRSYNEQFF. V gene TRBV29-1 combines with J gene TRBJ2-1; D might be TRBD1 (5 bases). This CDR3 has 14 residues. Germline lookup yields CDR1 SQVTM and CDR2 ANQGSEA. Trimming shortened V by 4 bases and J by 0 bases, and 10 bases separated the two germline ends.

The genes are TRBV7-2 and TRBJ1-3; no clear D gene. Trimming left V 5 bases short and J 6 bases short, with 17 bases between. CDR3 size: 15 residues. CDR1 and CDR2 from the germline V gene are SGHTA and FQGNSA. In DNA form, the CDR3 reads TGTGCCAGCAGCCCAGCCACGGCATATGTAAACACCATATATTTT. Amino acid sequence: CASSPATAYVNTIYF. Based on the CDR3 plus reference TRBV7-2 and TRBJ1-3, the full variable domain is GAGVSQSPSNKVTEKGKDVELRCDPISGHTALYWYRQSLGQGLEFLIYFQGNSAPDKSGLPSDRFSAERTGGSVSTLTIQRTQQEDSAVYLCASSPATAYVNTIYFGEGSWLTVV.

The rearrangement uses TRBV29-1 and TRBJ2-5; no reliable D call. V lost 4 bases to trimming and J lost 1 base, with 7 bases between them. The CDR3 loop spans 12 amino acids. Germline V CDR1 and CDR2: SQVTM, ANQGSEA. CDR3: CSVVSIQETQYF. The CDR3 nucleotides are TGCAGCGTTGTTTCTATCCAAGAGACCCAGTACTTC.

This clonotype was found many times. V and J are TRBV6-1 and TRBJ2-7; D remains ambiguous. The CDR3 totals 13 residues. Germline V gives CDR1 MNHNS, CDR2 SASEGT. V lost 3 bases and J lost 5, with 11 bases in between. CDR3 residues: CASSDAAHHEQYF. The DNA for the CDR3 is TGTGCCAGCAGTGATGCAGCCCACCACGAGCAGTACTTC.

The gene calls are TRBV9 and TRBJ2-4; TRBD1 aligns across 9 bases. The CDR3 consists of 15 residues. V lost 3 bases, J lost 6 bases, and 7 bases stayed unmatched. Germline CDR1 and CDR2: SGDLS and YYNGEE. In DNA, the CDR3 is TGTGCCAGCAGCGGAACAGGGGGCGCGGGAAACATTCAGTACTTC. It translates to CASSGTGGAGNIQYF.

The V and J genes are TRBV12-3 or TRBV12-4 and TRBJ2-2; tentatively, D is TRBD2 (6 bases). Trimming took 1 base from V and 0 from J, leaving 12 bases between them. The CDR3 runs 17 residues. This CDR3 is CASSLEGGGANTGELFF. The DNA for the CDR3 is TGTGCCAGCAGTTTAGAGGGTGGAGGGGCGAACACCGGGGAGCTGTTTTTT.

This clonotype was counted between two and nine times. A junction boundary mismatches the germline segment, possibly from a read error. V and J are TRBV25-1 and TRBJ2-3; D not resolved. The CDR3 loop spans 15 amino acids. CDR1 is MGHDK and CDR2 is SYGVNS in the germline V gene. The CDR3 spells CASSQVKGRTDTQYF. CDR3 nucleotides: TGCGCCAGCAGCCAAGTTAAGGGCCGTACAGATACGCAGTATTTT.

The V and J genes are TRBV29-1 and TRBJ2-5; maybe TRBD1 (5 bases). The V gene lost 3 bases and the J gene lost 0 bases, with 11 bases spanning the gap. The CDR3 runs 14 residues. In germline, CDR1 is SQVTM, CDR2 ANQGSEA. The CDR3 coding sequence is TGCAGCGTTGAGACGGACAAACACCAAGAGACCCAGTACTTC. It specifies CSVETDKHQETQYF.

As regards this clonotype: At one end the junction does not follow the germline gene, possibly because of a read error. J is TRBJ2-7 and V is TRBV15; perhaps TRBD2 as D (7 bases). The germline V gene encodes CDR1 LNHNV and CDR2 YYDKDF (reference sequence). The CDR3 has 16 residues. The CDR3 nucleotides are TGTGCCACCAGCAGCCCGGGGGGCAGGGGAAGCTACGAGCAGGACTTC. Its protein product is CATSSPGGRGSYEQDF.

The J gene is TRBJ2-2, the V gene TRBV29-1, with D perhaps TRBD1 or TRBD2 (6 bases each). Deletions cut 7 bases from V and 3 bases from J, with 12 bases between. CDR3 length: 13 amino acids. Germline assignment: CDR1 SQVTM and CDR2 ANQGSEA. The CDR3 loop reads CSGGDIDTGELFF. The CDR3 nucleotides are TGCAGCGGGGGGGACATCGACACCGGGGAGCTGTTTTTT.

This clonotype has only a few counts. The chain links TRBV19 to TRBJ2-2; D not resolved. In germline, CDR1 is LNHDA, CDR2 SQIVND (reference sequence). This CDR3 is 14 amino acids long. V lost 5 bases, J lost 0 bases, and 7 bases lay in between. The CDR3 nucleotides are TGTGCCAGTAGTGTCAGACCGAACACCGGGGAGCTGTTTTTT. Translating it yields CASSVRPNTGELFF.

This clonotype was counted many times. One base away lies a much larger clone, so this may be a sequencing read error. This chain's CDR3 is CAISETGAYGQYF. The CDR3 nucleotides read TGTGCCATCAGTGAGACAGGCGCCTACGGGCAGTACTTC. This sequence joins TRBV10-3 and TRBJ2-7; maybe TRBD1 (5 bases). In germline, CDR1 is ENHRY, CDR2 SYGVKD. The CDR3 runs to 13 residues.